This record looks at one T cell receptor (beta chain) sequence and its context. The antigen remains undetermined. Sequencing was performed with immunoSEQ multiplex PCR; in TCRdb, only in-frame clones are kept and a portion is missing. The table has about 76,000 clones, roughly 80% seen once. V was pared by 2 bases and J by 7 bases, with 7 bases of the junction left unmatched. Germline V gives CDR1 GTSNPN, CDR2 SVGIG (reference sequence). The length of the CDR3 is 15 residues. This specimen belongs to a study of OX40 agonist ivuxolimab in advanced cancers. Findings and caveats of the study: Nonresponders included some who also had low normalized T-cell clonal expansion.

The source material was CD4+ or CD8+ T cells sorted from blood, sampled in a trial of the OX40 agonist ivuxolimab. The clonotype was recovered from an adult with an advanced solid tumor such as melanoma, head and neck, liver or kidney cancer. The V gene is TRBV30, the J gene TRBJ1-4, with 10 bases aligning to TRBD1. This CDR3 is CAWSNEDRGGEKLFF. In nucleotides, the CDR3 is TGTGCCTGGAGTAACGAGGACAGGGGGGGTGAAAAACTGTTTTTT.